The 14 T cell receptor beta chains given below trace back to one sample, sequenced in a study of CD8 T cells in Susac syndrome. The RNA input was about 0.45 to 1 ug, and it was reverse transcribed with random hexamers. TCRdb itself ran the immunoSEQ multiplex PCR reads through MiXCR, one entry per CDR3 protein. The table includes a few hundred thousand distinct CDR3 sequences, more than 75% detected once. The sample was CD8+ T cells from PBMCs. These receptors all come from a human donor with multiple sclerosis.

The V and J genes are TRBV28 and TRBJ2-7, with D tentatively TRBD2 (6 bases). From germline, CDR1 is MDHEN and CDR2 SYDVKM. Deletions cut 3 bases from V and 9 bases from J, with 9 bases between. The CDR3 covers 11 residues. CDR3 DNA: TGTGCCAGCAGTTTCGGGGGAATGCAGTACTTC. Amino acids: CASSFGGMQYF.

The CDR3 here is CAVTSGRYEQYF. The CDR3 DNA reads as TGCGCTGTGACTAGCGGGAGGTACGAGCAGTACTTC. The chain is built from TRBV10-2 and TRBJ2-7; 13 bases align to TRBD2. The length of the CDR3 is 12 residues. Per germline, CDR1 WSHSY and CDR2 SAAADI.

This chain uses TRBV9 with TRBJ2-1; TRBD1 aligns across 10 bases. V lost 3 bases, J lost 4 bases, and 4 bases stayed unmatched. The germline V gene encodes CDR1 SGDLS and CDR2 YYNGEE. CDR3 size: 15 residues. CDR3 DNA sequence: TGTGCCAGCAGCGGGGGGACAGGGGAATACAATGAGCAGTTCTTC. This gives the protein CASSGGTGEYNEQFF.

The CDR3 is CASSFPSRGQGLRDTQYF. The DNA of the CDR3 is TGTGCCAGCAGCTTCCCCTCACGGGGACAGGGCCTTAGAGATACGCAGTATTTT. The chain has TRBV7-9 and TRBJ2-3; TRBD1 matches at 9 bases. In germline, CDR1 is SEHNR, CDR2 FQNEAQ (reference sequence). CDR3 length: 18 amino acids. V was pared by 3 bases and J by 5 bases, with 15 bases of the junction left unmatched.

V is TRBV7-6 and J is TRBJ2-7; 7 positions match TRBD2. V was clipped by 4 bases and J by 7 bases; unmatched bases: 19. This CDR3 is built from 17 residues. In germline, CDR1 is SGHVS, CDR2 FNYEAQ. CDR3 loop: CASSSSYGRRERGEQYF. CDR3 coding DNA: TGTGCCAGCAGCTCCTCTTACGGCCGGCGGGAGAGGGGAGAGCAGTACTTC.

The count of this clonotype is one. The chain is built from TRBV2 and TRBJ2-7; the D gene is possibly TRBD2 (5 bases). This CDR3 is built from 12 residues. The germline V gene has CDR1 SNHLY and CDR2 FYNNEI. V was shortened by 10 bases and J by 2 bases, with 12 bases between the two germline ends. In DNA form, the CDR3 reads TGTGCCACCTTCCAGCGGACCTACGAGCAGTACTTC. This gives the protein CATFQRTYEQYF.

CDR3 in DNA: TGTGCCAGCAGCTTGGGCGGGAGTTTCGTAGAGACCCAGTACTTC. Encoded protein: CASSLGGSFVETQYF. This chain links TRBV7-8 with TRBJ2-5, with 7 bases lining up with TRBD2. The CDR3 totals 15 residues. Germline values: CDR1 SGHVS, CDR2 FQNEAQ. With V trimmed by 3 bases and J by 4 bases, 8 bases remained unmatched.

In its sample, this clonotype was seen once. The chain has TRBV24-1 and TRBJ2-1; D is unresolved. Per the germline V gene, CDR1 is KGHDR and CDR2 is SFDVKD. V lost 3 bases, J lost 4 bases, and 6 bases lay in between. The CDR3 totals 13 residues. CDR3 protein: CATSDRRYNEQFF. The CDR3 DNA sequence: TGTGCCACCAGTGATCGGCGGTACAATGAGCAGTTCTTC.

The chain joins TRBV11-1 to TRBJ2-1; D assignment may be TRBD1 or TRBD2 (5 bases each). The germline gives CDR1 SGHAT, CDR2 FQDESV (reference sequence). This CDR3 has 13 amino acids. V was pared by 5 bases and J by 5 bases, with 10 bases between. The DNA for the CDR3 is TGTGCCAGCAGCCTGGGACCAGACAATGAGCAGTTCTTC. It yields the protein CASSLGPDNEQFF.

The V gene is TRBV10-3, the J gene TRBJ1-1; TRBD1 might be the D (5 bases). This CDR3 is built from 15 residues. CDR1 is ENHRY, CDR2 SYGVKD, per germline. V dropped 0 bases and J dropped 2 bases, with 10 bases sitting between them. This CDR3 is CAISESDSSNTEAFF. The CDR3, as DNA: TGTGCCATCAGTGAGTCAGACAGCAGCAACACTGAAGCTTTCTTT.

This rearrangement joins TRBV9 to TRBJ2-2; D unresolved. V was trimmed by 0 bases and J by 6 bases, leaving 6 bases between them. The CDR3 sequence is 13 residues long. In germline, CDR1 is SGDLS, CDR2 YYNGEE. The CDR3 reads CASSVDGAGELFF. The CDR3 DNA follows: TGTGCCAGCAGCGTAGATGGGGCCGGGGAGCTGTTTTTT.

This chain connects TRBV12-3 or TRBV12-4 to TRBJ2-5; D is ambiguous. The CDR3 totals 14 residues. Trimming cost V 3 bases and J 0 bases, with 8 bases left between them. DNA of the CDR3: TGTGCCAGCAGTTTGTTTGCCTACCAAGAGACCCAGTACTTC. This codes for CASSLFAYQETQYF.

DNA of the CDR3: TGTGCCAGCAGCGTATCGTGGGAGGAGAGGTTGGATACGCAGTATTTT. Translation gives CASSVSWEERLDTQYF. The V and J genes are TRBV9 and TRBJ2-3, with D maybe TRBD2 (6 bases). The germline V gene has CDR1 SGDLS and CDR2 YYNGEE. The length of the CDR3 is 16 residues. V lost 1 base to trimming and J lost 6 bases, with 18 bases between them. Looking up the rest from reference TRBV9 and TRBJ2-3 gives the full variable domain: DSGVTQTPKHLITATGQRVTLRCSPRSGDLSVYWYQQSLDQGLQFLIQYYNGEERAKGNILERFSAQQFPDLHSELNLSSLELGDSALYFCASSVSWEERLDTQYFGPGTRLTVL.

This clonotype was seen only a few times. The rearrangement links TRBV28 to TRBJ2-1, with TRBD2 identical over 8 bases. The CDR3 is 21 amino acids. V shed 2 bases and J 0 bases; nucleotides not matched to a gene: 18. Germline CDR1 reads MDHEN; CDR2 reads SYDVKM. CDR3 DNA sequence: TGTGCCAGCAGTTTAAGGAACTCAGTTTCTAGCGGGTATAGCTCCTACAATGAGCAGTTCTTC. Translated, it gives CASSLRNSVSSGYSSYNEQFF.